These 2 T cell receptor beta chains came from one sample sequenced in a study of T-cell memory formation after mild COVID-19. MiXCR, applied by TCRdb to the 5' RACE reads, yields one record per CDR3 protein. Among a few hundred thousand distinct CDR3 sequences listed, about 21% were seen once. Sequenced material: PBMCs or a T cell subset sorted from them (not recorded which). The receptor source for this set is an adult woman who had mild COVID-19 (a few samples of this study predate the infection). Cell type and time point are not known.

This clonotype appeared a single time. CDR3 residues: CSVESNYGYTF. Written as DNA, the CDR3 is TGCAGCGTTGAAAGTAACTATGGCTACACCTTC. The V and J genes are TRBV29-1 and TRBJ1-2; D is unclear. The CDR3 is 11 residues long. The V and J ends lost 2 bases and 1 base respectively, with 2 bases between them. Germline V gives CDR1 SQVTM, CDR2 ANQGSEA.

The table lists this clonotype with a few counts. This rearrangement joins TRBV6-5 to TRBJ1-2; unclear D gene. The CDR3 covers 17 residues. Per germline, CDR1 MNHEY and CDR2 SVGAGI. V was cut by 0 bases and J by 4 bases, with 18 bases left in between. CDR3 amino acids: CASSYSPGRSGGYGYTF. In DNA form, the CDR3 reads TGTGCCAGCAGTTACTCTCCAGGACGGAGTGGTGGCTATGGCTACACCTTC.